The clone carrying this T cell receptor beta chain has just a few counts. Antigen: not known. This sample is drawn from a study of vaccination and CD4 T cells after COVID-19. Study context: Median time from second vaccine dose to sampling was just over 70 days (14 to 241).

The V and J ends lost 6 bases and 5 bases, in that order; junction bases with no gene match: 6. The germline V gene has CDR1 LNHDA and CDR2 SQIVND (reference sequence). This CDR3 has 13 amino acids. Treatment here: approximately 9-day PBMC culture with coronavirus spike peptide pools or control peptides (ViraFEST assay). Investigators obtained the unexposed donor's CD4+ T cells before the COVID-19 pandemic (2011-2018). Before TCRs were sequenced, ViraFEST expanded antigen-specific T cells with peptide pools. Peptide pools at 10 ug/ml and IL-2 at roughly 9.3 IU/ml were added to cultures of a few million PBMCs per well. Negative selection was the method that isolated CD4+ T cells after more than 9 days of culture. At the Johns Hopkins FTIC core, DNA taken from cultured CD4+ T cells was sequenced by way of the Oncomine TCR Beta short-read assay. TCRdb reprocessed the PCR reads via MiXCR and lists one record per CDR3 protein. The sample records under 7,500 distinct CDR3 sequences, around two fifths being singletons.

Sequencing was carried out using CD4+ T cells from blood, cultured in vitro. The sequence was collected from a human donor in good health. The rearrangement joins TRBV19 to TRBJ1-1; 7 nucleotides match TRBD1. In nucleotides, the CDR3 is TGTGCCAGTAGGCCCCAGGGGGGGACTGAAGCTTTCTTT. Translation: CASRPQGGTEAFF.